This T cell receptor beta chain was captured in a study of PD-L1 blockade in urothelial cancer. Clones were sequenced by immunoSEQ multiplex PCR, and TCRdb holds only the in-frame ones, with some missing. Altogether some 40,000 clones are present, about nine tenths being singletons, with the ten largest covering around 7.7%. With 1 base removed from V and 2 bases from J, the gap between germline ends came to 8 bases. The CDR3 is 14 residues long. Germline CDR1 is SEHNR and CDR2 is FQNEAQ (reference sequence). The source is a man in his 70s with urothelial cancer. V is TRBV7-9 and J is TRBJ2-5; D gene ambiguous. Sequenced material: PBMCs, taken around atezolizumab (anti-PD-L1) treatment. Here the CDR3 DNA reads TGTGCCAGCAGCTTAGGGGCTTTACAAGAGACCCAGTACTTC. Residues: CASSLGALQETQYF.